Below are 26 T cell receptor beta chains sequenced from a single sample in a study of OX40 agonist ivuxolimab in advanced cancers. Only in-frame clones appear in the TCRdb table, and some are missing; sequencing was by immunoSEQ multiplex PCR. The sample contains approximately 78,000 clones, roughly 88% of which appear only once. This specimen was CD4+ or CD8+ T cells sorted from blood, taken in a trial of the OX40 agonist ivuxolimab. The receptors were sampled from an adult with an advanced solid tumor such as melanoma, head and neck, liver or kidney cancer.

This clone came up once. The rearrangement joins TRBV9 to TRBJ1-2, with D tentatively TRBD1 (6 bases). Germline V lookup: CDR1 SGDLS, CDR2 YYNGEE. The CDR3 loop spans 13 amino acids. V lost 3 bases to trimming and J lost 4 bases, with 10 bases between them. The CDR3 DNA reads as TGTGCCAGCAGCGCTACAGGGTTCTATGGCTACACCTTC. This codes for CASSATGFYGYTF.

The chain has TRBV5-1 and TRBJ1-4; D possibly corresponds to TRBD1 (6 bases). Germline V gene lookup returns CDR1 SGHRS and CDR2 YFSETQ. V lost 1 base and J 6 bases, leaving 13 bases between the germline ends. The CDR3 sequence is 15 residues long. DNA of the CDR3: TGCGCCAGCAGCTTGTATCCAGGGGAGGATGAAAAACTGTTTTTT. Its translation is CASSLYPGEDEKLFF. Supplemented by reference TRBV5-1 and TRBJ1-4, the full variable domain reads KAGVTQTPRYLIKTRGQQVTLSCSPISGHRSVSWYQQTPGQGLQFLFEYFSETQRNKGNFPGRFSGRQFSNSRSEMNVSTLELGDSALYLCASSLYPGEDEKLFFGSGTQLSVL.

This chain joins TRBV6-1 and TRBJ1-4; weak D call: TRBD1 (5 bases). V lost 5 bases and J 7 bases, leaving 17 bases between the germline ends. The CDR3 spans 15 residues. Germline lookup yields CDR1 MNHNS and CDR2 SASEGT. The CDR3: CASSTRGAGPEKLFF. The CDR3 nucleotides read TGTGCCAGCAGTACCCGGGGAGCAGGGCCTGAAAAACTGTTTTTT.

V usage is TRBV11-2 and J usage is TRBJ1-2, with D perhaps TRBD1 (5 bases). Trimming pared 3 bases from V and 6 bases from J, leaving 14 bases between. The germline gives CDR1 SGHAT, CDR2 FQNNGV. The CDR3 length is 14 residues. Here the CDR3 DNA reads TGTGCCAGCAGCTTCTTAGACAGTGTAAATGGCTACACCTTC. Translating it yields CASSFLDSVNGYTF.

V is TRBV6-5 and J is TRBJ1-3; no reliable D call. V lost 6 bases to trimming and J lost 0 bases, with 12 bases between them. CDR1 and CDR2 from the germline V gene are MNHEY and SVGAGI. This CDR3 region has 15 residues. Here the CDR3 reads CASRPYRTSGNTIYF. DNA for the CDR3: TGTGCCAGCAGACCCTACCGAACCTCTGGAAACACCATATATTTT.

V usage is TRBV10-3 and J usage is TRBJ2-2; the D is unclear. This CDR3 is built from 13 residues. Trimming took 4 bases from V and 1 from J, leaving 4 bases between them. In germline, CDR1 is ENHRY, CDR2 SYGVKD. The CDR3 region is CAISAGNTGELFF. As DNA, the CDR3 is TGTGCCATCAGTGCTGGGAACACCGGGGAGCTGTTTTTT.

CDR3 bases: TGTGCCAGCTCTACAGGGAACCCGAACACTGAAGCTTTCTTT. Amino acid sequence: CASSTGNPNTEAFF. The rearrangement joins TRBV18 to TRBJ1-1; D might be TRBD1 (6 bases). The germline gives CDR1 KGHSH, CDR2 LQKENI. Between the trimmed V and J ends, which lost 6 bases and 1 base, there was a span of 12 bases. The CDR3 length is 14 residues.

This clone was seen only once. V and J are TRBV11-3 and TRBJ2-7, with 11 bases identical to TRBD1. The trim removed 8 bases at V and 2 bases at J, leaving 5 bases unmatched. The V gene's germline CDR1 is SGHNT and CDR2 YENEEA. This CDR3 spans 14 amino acids. CDR3 DNA sequence: TGTGCCAGCGCTCCGGGACAGGGGGCCTACGAGCAGTACTTC. Translating it yields CASAPGQGAYEQYF.

DNA of the CDR3: TGTGCCAGCCGGGATAGCAATCAGCCCCAGCATTTT. Protein: CASRDSNQPQHF. V usage is TRBV28 and J usage is TRBJ1-5, with no clear D. The V gene lost 8 bases and the J gene lost 0 bases, with 5 bases spanning the gap. Germline V gene sequence: CDR1 MDHEN, CDR2 SYDVKM. The CDR3 is 12 amino acids. The entire variable domain, with the rest obtained from reference TRBV28 and TRBJ1-5, is as follows: DVKVTQSSRYLVKRTGEKVFLECVQDMDHENMFWYRQDPGLGLRLIYFSYDVKMKEKGDIPEGYSVSREKKERFSLILESASTNQTSMYLCASRDSNQPQHFGDGTRLSIL.

The rearrangement links TRBV7-2 to TRBJ2-7, with TRBD2 matching over 12 bases. J gave up 4 bases and V 3 bases, and 4 bases lay outside the gene matches. From germline, CDR1 is SGHTA and CDR2 FQGNSA. The CDR3 has 15 residues. CDR3 sequence reads: CASSFGTSGPYEQYF. The CDR3 DNA sequence: TGTGCCAGCAGCTTTGGGACTAGCGGGCCATACGAGCAGTACTTC. Using reference TRBV7-2 and TRBJ2-7 for the parts outside the CDR3, the full variable domain is GAGVSQSPSNKVTEKGKDVELRCDPISGHTALYWYRQSLGQGLEFLIYFQGNSAPDKSGLPSDRFSAERTGGSVSTLTIQRTQQEDSAVYLCASSFGTSGPYEQYFGPGTRLTVT.

The rearrangement joins TRBV11-3 to TRBJ2-1; D is unresolved. The V and J ends lost 5 bases and 9 bases respectively, with 8 bases between them. In germline, CDR1 is SGHNT, CDR2 YENEEA. CDR3 length: 11 residues. The CDR3: CASSPSVEQFF. The CDR3, as DNA: TGTGCCAGCAGCCCCTCCGTTGAGCAGTTCTTC.

V is TRBV5-4 and J is TRBJ2-5, with D tentatively TRBD1 (6 bases). Germline V CDR1 and CDR2: SGHNT, YYREEE (reference sequence). V was cut by 0 bases and J by 2 bases, with 8 bases left in between. The CDR3 contains 14 residues. The CDR3 is CASSLDQGQETQYF. DNA for the CDR3: TGTGCCAGCAGCTTGGACCAGGGGCAAGAGACCCAGTACTTC.

The chain combines TRBV6-5 with TRBJ2-3, with a weak D call TRBD1 (6 bases). Per germline, CDR1 MNHEY and CDR2 SVGAGI. The CDR3 sequence is 14 residues long. The ends were cut back, 5 bases at V and 2 bases at J, with 11 bases in the middle. The CDR3 region has the DNA TGTGCCAGCAGTGACAGGCCATACACAGATACGCAGTATTTT. Its protein product is CASSDRPYTDTQYF.

A single count supports this clone. J is TRBJ1-5 and V is TRBV11-3; no clear D. Germline V gene data show CDR1 as SGHNT and CDR2 as YENEEA. The CDR3 runs 14 residues. Trimming left V 4 bases short and J 2 bases short, with 9 bases between. The CDR3 coding sequence is TGTGCCAGCAGCTACAAAGGAGGCAATCAGCCCCAGCATTTT. The encoded protein is CASSYKGGNQPQHF.

This rearrangement joins TRBV5-1 to TRBJ1-2; D not resolved. Per the germline V gene, CDR1 is SGHRS and CDR2 is YFSETQ. The CDR3 is 14 residues long. The V gene lost 2 bases and the J gene lost 1 base, with 9 bases spanning the gap. This CDR3 is CASSLMDGNYGYTF. CDR3 sequence (DNA): TGCGCCAGCAGCTTAATGGACGGTAACTATGGCTACACCTTC.

V gene TRBV6-6 combines with J gene TRBJ1-3; TRBD1 matches 11 bases. Per germline, CDR1 MNHNY and CDR2 SVGAGI (reference sequence). The CDR3 runs to 16 residues. Unmatched junction bases numbered 2, after V lost 2 bases and J lost 2 bases. CDR3 DNA: TGTGCCAGCAGTTACCGGGACAGGGGGGCTGGAAACACCATATATTTT. Encoded protein: CASSYRDRGAGNTIYF.

The gene calls are TRBV19 and TRBJ2-1; 8 nucleotides match TRBD2. Germline-derived CDR1 and CDR2 are LNHDA and SQIVND (reference sequence). Trimming took 8 bases from V and 2 from J; bases not matched to a gene: 5. This CDR3 has 14 amino acids. Here the CDR3 reads CASGRGGTYNEQFF. The CDR3 DNA reads as TGTGCCAGTGGACGCGGGGGGACCTACAATGAGCAGTTCTTC.

This chain joins TRBV4-2 and TRBJ2-2, with D possibly being TRBD2 (6 bases). The V and J ends lost 3 bases and 7 bases respectively, with 18 bases between them. The CDR3 is made up of 16 amino acids. In germline, CDR1 is LGHNA, CDR2 YNFKEQ. CDR3 amino acids: CASSQRGGGTLGELFF. The CDR3, as DNA: TGTGCCAGCAGCCAGAGGGGAGGCGGGACCCTCGGGGAGCTGTTTTTT.

The chain has TRBV7-9 and TRBJ2-7; TRBD2 might be the D (6 bases). V was trimmed by 3 bases and J by 2 bases, leaving 17 bases between them. CDR3 length: 16 amino acids. Germline lookup yields CDR1 SEHNR and CDR2 FQNEAQ (reference sequence). In nucleotides, the CDR3 is TGTGCCAGCAGCTTCACCGGGACTCCTGGGCCCTACGAGCAGTACTTC. Protein product: CASSFTGTPGPYEQYF. Complete variable domain (other parts from reference TRBV7-9 and TRBJ2-7): DTGVSQNPRHKITKRGQNVTFRCDPISEHNRLYWYRQTLGQGPEFLTYFQNEAQLEKSRLLSDRFSAERPKGSFSTLEIQRTEQGDSAMYLCASSFTGTPGPYEQYFGPGTRLTVT.

This clone is a singleton in its sample. The chain couples TRBV6-4 to TRBJ2-1; 9 bases map to TRBD2. The germline V gene has CDR1 MRHNA and CDR2 SNTAGT. The CDR3 loop spans 15 amino acids. V was clipped by 0 bases and J by 9 bases; unmatched bases: 6. Here the CDR3 reads CASSDSGGGAGEQFF. The CDR3 DNA reads as TGTGCCAGCAGTGACTCGGGCGGGGGGGCCGGTGAGCAGTTCTTC.

The V and J genes are TRBV9 and TRBJ1-1; D is unclear. This CDR3 comprises 14 residues. Germline V gene lookup returns CDR1 SGDLS and CDR2 YYNGEE. With 0 bases removed from V and 0 bases from J, the gap between germline ends came to 6 bases. The DNA of the CDR3 is TGTGCCAGCAGCGTAGACAGTATGAACACTGAAGCTTTCTTT. Encoded protein: CASSVDSMNTEAFF.

The rearrangement links TRBV12-5 to TRBJ1-1; D is perhaps TRBD1 (5 bases). CDR3 length: 18 amino acids. Germline V gene data show CDR1 as LGHNT and CDR2 as FRNRAP. Trimming took 0 bases from V and 1 from J, leaving 18 bases between them. The CDR3 protein is CASGLVGGEWGGNTEAFF. CDR3 sequence (DNA): TGTGCTAGTGGTTTGGTAGGCGGGGAGTGGGGGGGGAACACTGAAGCTTTCTTT.

The V call is TRBV7-2, the J call TRBJ2-1, with TRBD2 matching over 10 bases. V shed 5 bases, J shed 4 bases, and the junction held 5 bases outside the gene matches. The germline V gene encodes CDR1 SGHTA and CDR2 FQGNSA. CDR3 size: 15 residues. The CDR3: CASSVTSGVYNEQFF. In DNA form, the CDR3 reads TGTGCCAGCAGCGTCACTAGCGGGGTATACAATGAGCAGTTCTTC.

The chain combines TRBV14 with TRBJ2-7; 9 bases agree with TRBD2. This CDR3 spans 13 amino acids. CDR1 SGHDN and CDR2 FVKESK come from the germline V gene. Germline trimming cut 6 bases from V and 9 bases from J; bases unmatched to any gene: 9. The CDR3 sequence: CASSPGLAARQYF. The CDR3 coding sequence is TGTGCCAGCAGTCCGGGACTAGCCGCGAGGCAGTACTTC.

V usage is TRBV10-3 and J usage is TRBJ1-1; D gene uncertain. CDR3 length equals 12 residues. Deletions cut 4 bases from V and 4 bases from J, with 7 bases between. Looked up from germline, CDR1 is ENHRY and CDR2 is SYGVKD. CDR3 DNA: TGTGCCATCAGTGTAGGTTTCACTGAAGCTTTCTTT. Its protein is CAISVGFTEAFF.

The genes are TRBV5-1 and TRBJ1-1; 12 bases fit TRBD1. There are 14 residues in the CDR3. The germline V gene encodes CDR1 SGHRS and CDR2 YFSETQ. The V gene end was trimmed by 3 bases and the J gene end by 6 bases; junction bases not matched to a gene: 3. The CDR3 protein is CASSSGTGGAEAFF. The CDR3 DNA follows: TGCGCCAGCAGCTCCGGGACAGGGGGCGCTGAAGCTTTCTTT.